This TCR beta chain is from a study of shared clonotypes between healthy human individuals. Study in general: Researchers assigned three CD4 naive, three CD4 memory, two CD8 naive and one CD8 memory plate to each donor.

Repertoires were generated with immunoSEQ multiplex PCR, while TCRdb's copy carries only in-frame clones and drops some. This sample has around 1 million clones, with approximately 80% found just once. Germline CDR1 SGHVS, CDR2 FQNEAQ. With 8 bases clipped from V and 4 bases from J, the junction kept 9 bases outside the gene matches. This CDR3 has 15 amino acids. The chain combines TRBV7-8 with TRBJ1-3; 9 nucleotides agree with TRBD1. The TCR was taken from a man between 18 and 29 years old in good health. The sample taken for sequencing was memory CD4+ T cells sorted from blood. The subset was: CD45RA-negative fraction. CDR3 region: CASGLTGGAGNTIYF. The CDR3 DNA reads as TGTGCCAGCGGATTAACAGGGGGCGCCGGAAACACCATATATTTT.